The 3 T cell receptor delta chains below were found in one sample sequenced in a study of gamma-delta chains in newborns, infants, children. TCRdb redid clone calling on the reads using CATT. The table records thousands of delta-chain clones, more than 0.45% of them present only once. What was sequenced was blood. These TCRs come from a child who was a newborn, infant or young child, either healthy, febrile or measles-vaccinated (not recorded which).

In regard to this clone: A read error is the likely source, as a far larger clone sits one nucleotide away. In the same sample, other DNA sequences code for this CDR3. J is TRDJ3 and V is TRDV2; 8 positions match TRDD3. The CDR3 totals 22 residues. Germline V gives CDR1 GEAIGNYY, CDR2 EKD. CDR3 sequence (DNA): TGTGCCTGTGACACCGTTACAGTGGGGGATCCCTCGAGCTCCTGGGACACTCGACAGATGTTTTTC. Amino acids: CACDTVTVGDPSSSWDTRQMFF.

About this clone: Since a much larger clone is just one base distant, this may be a read error. The J gene is TRDJ3, the V gene TRDV2, with D perhaps assigned TRDD2 or TRDD3 (5 bases each). The CDR3 is 21 residues long. The V gene's germline CDR1 is GEAIGNYY and CDR2 EKD. The CDR3 coding sequence is TGTGCCTGTGACGTTTCCTTACGGGGGTTACTCCGAACCCCGGACACCCGACAGGTGTTTTTC. Translating it yields CACDVSLRGLLRTPDTRQVFF.

There are a few counts of this clone. A read error is the likely source, as a far larger clone sits one nucleotide away. The same CDR3 is also encoded by other DNA sequences in this sample. This chain joins TRDV2 and TRDJ2; D is perhaps TRDD3 (6 bases). The V gene's germline CDR1 is GEAIGNYY and CDR2 EKD. The CDR3 is made up of 16 amino acids. Between the trimmed V and J ends, which lost 0 bases and 8 bases, there was a span of 18 bases. In DNA form, the CDR3 reads TGTGCCTGTGACACCGTCGGGGATGTAGGTACGGCACAACTCTTCTTT. Its translation: CACDTVGDVGTAQLFF.